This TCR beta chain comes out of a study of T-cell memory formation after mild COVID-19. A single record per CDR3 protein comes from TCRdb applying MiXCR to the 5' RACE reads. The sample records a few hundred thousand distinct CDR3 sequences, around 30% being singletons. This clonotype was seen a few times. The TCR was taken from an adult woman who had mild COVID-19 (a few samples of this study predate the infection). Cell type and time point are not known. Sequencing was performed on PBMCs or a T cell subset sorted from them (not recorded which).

CDR3 sequence: CASSSTGHNQPQHF. For the CDR3, the DNA is TGTGCCAGCAGCTCGACGGGTCACAATCAGCCCCAGCATTTT. The chain carries TRBV6-2 or TRBV6-3 and TRBJ1-5; D gene unclear. This CDR3 is built from 14 residues. Germline lookup yields CDR1 MNHEY and CDR2 SVGEGT. V was cut by 6 bases and J by 3 bases, with 12 bases left in between.